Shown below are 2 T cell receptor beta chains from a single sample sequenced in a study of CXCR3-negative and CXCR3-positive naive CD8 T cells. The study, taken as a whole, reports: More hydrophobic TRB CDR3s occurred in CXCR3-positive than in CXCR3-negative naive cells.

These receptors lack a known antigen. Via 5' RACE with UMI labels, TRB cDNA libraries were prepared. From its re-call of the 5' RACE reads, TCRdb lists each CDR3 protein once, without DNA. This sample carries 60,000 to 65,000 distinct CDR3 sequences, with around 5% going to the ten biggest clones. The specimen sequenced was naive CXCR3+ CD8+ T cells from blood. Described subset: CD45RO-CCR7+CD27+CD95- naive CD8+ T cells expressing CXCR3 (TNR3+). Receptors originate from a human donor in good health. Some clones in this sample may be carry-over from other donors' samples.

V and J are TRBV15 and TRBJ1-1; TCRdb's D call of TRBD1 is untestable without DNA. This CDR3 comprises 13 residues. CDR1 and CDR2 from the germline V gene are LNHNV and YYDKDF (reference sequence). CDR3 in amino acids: CATSRAGLVEAFF.

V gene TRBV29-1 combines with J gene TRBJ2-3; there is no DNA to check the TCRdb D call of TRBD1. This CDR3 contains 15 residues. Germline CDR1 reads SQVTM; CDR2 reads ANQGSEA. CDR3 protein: CSVGGRTESTDTQYF.